Below, 24 T cell receptor beta chains from the same sample are listed, as sequenced in a study of graft-versus-host responses after intestinal transplantation. Only in-frame clones appear in the TCRdb table, and some are missing; sequencing was by immunoSEQ multiplex PCR. Of around 70,000 clones listed, 89% are singletons. These receptors' targets are unknown. Sequencing was performed on unstimulated CD8+ T cells sorted from spleen or lymph node cells, taken before intestinal transplant. These receptors all stem from a human donor who received an intestinal transplant.

The rearrangement joins TRBV2 to TRBJ2-3, with no clear D. This CDR3 comprises 15 residues. The germline V and J ends were trimmed by 7 bases and 0 bases, with 14 bases remaining between them. Looked up from germline, CDR1 is SNHLY and CDR2 is FYNNEI. CDR3 nucleotide sequence: TGTGCCAGCACTATGGATTGGGCTAGCACAGATACGCAGTATTTT. It codes for CASTMDWASTDTQYF.

J is TRBJ1-3 and V is TRBV6-5, with D unclear. CDR1 MNHEY and CDR2 SVGAGI come from the germline V gene. The V end lost 8 bases, the J end lost 0 bases, and 11 bases lay between the germline ends. The CDR3 loop spans 14 amino acids. Written as DNA, the CDR3 is TGTGCCAGCCGGACTACCCTCTCTGGAAACACCATATATTTT. Translating it yields CASRTTLSGNTIYF.

V and J are TRBV5-6 and TRBJ2-5; D possibly corresponds to TRBD1 (6 bases). The V gene lost 6 bases and the J gene lost 5 bases, with 23 bases spanning the gap. Germline V gene lookup returns CDR1 SGHDT and CDR2 YYEEEE. CDR3 size: 16 residues. The CDR3 DNA is TGTGCCAGCAACCTGAGGGGTTCGACAGGCGGGGAGACCCAGTACTTC. Translation gives CASNLRGSTGGETQYF.

The chain couples TRBV15 to TRBJ1-2; TRBD1 is a possible D gene (5 bases). V lost 0 bases, J lost 8 bases, and 16 bases lay in between. The CDR3 length is 15 residues. Germline V gene data show CDR1 as LNHNV and CDR2 as YYDKDF (reference sequence). DNA of the CDR3: TGTGCCACCAGCAGAGACGAGTCAGGGCGGCGGGGCTACACCTTC. As protein: CATSRDESGRRGYTF.

This clone showed up just once. J is TRBJ2-2 and V is TRBV29-1, with 8 bases fitting TRBD2. The junction had 6 bases not matched to a gene; V was cut back by 2 bases and J by 4 bases. Looked up from germline, CDR1 is SQVTM and CDR2 is ANQGSEA. CDR3 length equals 15 residues. The CDR3 coding sequence is TGCAGCGTTGAACGGGAGGGGACCGGCACCGGGGAGCTGTTTTTT. Amino acid sequence: CSVEREGTGTGELFF.

J is TRBJ1-2 and V is TRBV6-5; possible D gene TRBD1, 6 bases. This CDR3 is built from 11 residues. CDR1 and CDR2 (germline): MNHEY, SVGAGI. With 2 bases removed from V and 8 bases from J, the gap between germline ends came to 6 bases. Here the CDR3 DNA reads TGTGCCAGCAGTTACCAGGGGGGCTACACCTTC. The encoded protein is CASSYQGGYTF.

This rearrangement joins TRBV6-5 to TRBJ2-1, with 9 nucleotides matching TRBD1. This CDR3 is 15 amino acids long. Germline-derived CDR1 and CDR2 are MNHEY and SVGAGI. V was pared by 0 bases and J by 6 bases, with 3 bases of the junction left unmatched. CDR3 sequence (DNA): TGTGCCAGCAGTTACTCGGGACAGGGTTTCAATGAGCAGTTCTTC. Protein: CASSYSGQGFNEQFF.

The chain has TRBV29-1 and TRBJ2-7, with D tentatively TRBD2 (8 bases). CDR3 length: 14 amino acids. Germline V gene sequence: CDR1 SQVTM, CDR2 ANQGSEA. The V and J ends lost 3 bases and 3 bases respectively, with 15 bases between them. The CDR3 DNA reads as TGCAGCGTTGAGACAGGGCGGGGGGACTACGAGCAGTACTTC. Translation gives CSVETGRGDYEQYF.

This clone was counted only a few times. The CDR3: CASSELAGGSETQYF. CDR3 DNA sequence: TGTGCCAGCAGTGAGCTAGCGGGAGGATCGGAGACCCAGTACTTC. V is TRBV6-1 and J is TRBJ2-5; 11 bases are shared with TRBD2. Germline trimming cut 3 bases from V and 5 bases from J; bases unmatched to any gene: 5. This CDR3 is built from 15 residues. CDR1 is MNHNS and CDR2 is SASEGT in the germline V gene.

The V and J genes are TRBV15 and TRBJ2-2; a weak D match, TRBD2 (6 bases). Trimming left V 0 bases short and J 6 bases short, with 11 bases between. Germline CDR1 and CDR2: LNHNV and YYDKDF (reference sequence). This CDR3 comprises 15 residues. CDR3 in amino acids: CATSRDGGSSGELFF. Here the CDR3 DNA reads TGTGCCACCAGCAGAGATGGAGGGTCTTCCGGGGAGCTGTTTTTT.

The chain is built from TRBV30 and TRBJ2-7; 7 positions agree with TRBD2. Germline trimming cut 0 bases from V and 4 bases from J; bases unmatched to any gene: 6. CDR3 length: 14 residues. Germline V gene lookup returns CDR1 GTSNPN and CDR2 SVGIG (reference sequence). The CDR3 bases are TGTGCCTGGAGTGTGAGTAGCGGGCTGTACGAGCAGTACTTC. This translates into CAWSVSSGLYEQYF.

This clone was seen just once. The chain joins TRBV4-1 to TRBJ2-5, with D perhaps matching TRBD1 (5 bases). Trimming cost V 5 bases and J 5 bases, with 9 bases left between them. The CDR3 length is 12 residues. The germline V gene has CDR1 MGHRA and CDR2 YSYEKL. CDR3 protein: CASSDSGETQYF. For the CDR3, the DNA is TGCGCCAGCAGCGACTCAGGGGAGACCCAGTACTTC.

The chain combines TRBV15 with TRBJ2-2; 7 bases agree with TRBD1. J gave up 3 bases and V 3 bases, and 10 bases lay outside the gene matches. The CDR3 covers 17 residues. In germline, CDR1 is LNHNV, CDR2 YYDKDF (reference sequence). Here the CDR3 reads CATSRVREGTDTGELFF. The CDR3 DNA follows: TGTGCCACCAGCAGGGTTCGAGAGGGGACAGACACCGGGGAGCTGTTTTTT.

The CDR3 region is CASSINRGSGYGYTF. In nucleotides, the CDR3 is TGTGCCAGCAGTATCAACAGGGGGAGCGGCTATGGCTACACCTTC. The V call is TRBV27, the J call TRBJ1-2; 8 bases line up with TRBD1. This CDR3 has 15 residues. Per the germline V gene, CDR1 is MNHEY and CDR2 is SMNVEV (reference sequence). V trimming: 5 bases; J trimming: 4 bases; junction bases outside the gene matches: 9.

V gene TRBV29-1 combines with J gene TRBJ2-7, with D perhaps matching TRBD1 (6 bases). The V end was cut by 0 bases, the J end by 3 bases, with 12 bases between. Germline assignment: CDR1 SQVTM and CDR2 ANQGSEA. The CDR3 spans 14 residues. CDR3 amino acids: CSVEDRGNYYEQYF. CDR3 bases: TGCAGCGTTGAAGATAGGGGGAATTACTACGAGCAGTACTTC.

This clone was picked up a small number of times. The rearrangement uses TRBV6-1 and TRBJ1-2; D unresolved. The CDR3 loop spans 14 amino acids. With 8 bases removed from V and 14 bases from J, the gap between germline ends came to 27 bases. Germline V gene data show CDR1 as MNHNS and CDR2 as SASEGT. The CDR3 DNA follows: TGTGCCAGCGGAGTTTCCGGGGAGGGAATGGCTAGAACCTTC. This sequence encodes CASGVSGEGMARTF.

The chain has TRBV5-5 and TRBJ2-7, with D perhaps matching TRBD1 (6 bases). The CDR3 sequence is 15 residues long. CDR1 and CDR2 from the germline V gene are SGHKS and YYEKEE (reference sequence). Between the trimmed V and J ends, which lost 1 base and 5 bases, there was a span of 16 bases. The chain's CDR3 is CASSLLENRDHEQYF. CDR3 bases: TGTGCCAGCAGCTTGCTTGAAAACAGGGACCACGAGCAGTACTTC. The full variable domain, in which reference TRBV5-5 and TRBJ2-7 provide the parts outside the CDR3, is DAGVTQSPTHLIKTRGQQVTLRCSPISGHKSVSWYQQVLGQGPQFIFQYYEKEERGRGNFPDRFSARQFPNYSSELNVNALLLGDSALYLCASSLLENRDHEQYFGPGTRLTVT.

The chain recombines TRBV6-1 with TRBJ1-2; TRBD1 agrees at 9 bases. The J segment lost 4 bases and the V segment lost 8 bases, leaving 8 bases of the junction unmatched. The germline gives CDR1 MNHNS, CDR2 SASEGT. The CDR3 spans 14 residues. Here the CDR3 DNA reads TGTGCCAGCTGCGCGTACAGGGGGCCCTATGGCTACACCTTC. This sequence encodes CASCAYRGPYGYTF.

V is TRBV9 and J is TRBJ1-2, with no clear D. CDR1 and CDR2 from the germline V gene are SGDLS and YYNGEE. The ends were cut back, 4 bases at V and 0 bases at J, with 10 bases in the middle. The CDR3 is made up of 14 amino acids. The CDR3 sequence: CASSPGRPNYGYTF. The CDR3 region has the DNA TGTGCCAGCAGCCCCGGGAGGCCTAACTATGGCTACACCTTC.

The chain couples TRBV5-1 to TRBJ2-3, with D possibly being TRBD2 (6 bases). This CDR3 comprises 20 residues. Germline CDR1 reads SGHRS; CDR2 reads YFSETQ. Trimming took off 0 bases at V and 0 bases at J, with 23 bases between the two ends. The CDR3 sequence: CASSLDPAGTTSSSTDTQYF. The CDR3 bases are TGCGCCAGCAGCTTGGATCCGGCGGGGACCACATCGTCTAGCACAGATACGCAGTATTTT.

This chain connects TRBV9 to TRBJ1-1; a weak D match, TRBD1 (6 bases). V gave up 2 bases and J gave up 6 bases, with 14 bases separating them. The CDR3 extends over 14 amino acids. Germline CDR1 SGDLS, CDR2 YYNGEE. The CDR3 spells CASSVGRGSSEAFF. The CDR3 region has the DNA TGTGCCAGCAGCGTCGGCAGGGGATCCTCTGAAGCTTTCTTT.

This clone is labeled as medium-sized. The V call is TRBV19, the J call TRBJ2-2; 14 nucleotides line up with TRBD2. J was trimmed by 3 bases and V by 11 bases; bases with no gene match: 17. The CDR3 has 19 residues. Per germline, CDR1 LNHDA and CDR2 SQIVND (reference sequence). In DNA, the CDR3 is TGTGCCCGACCCGGGACTAGCGGGAGAGCCCCAGGGGACACCGGGGAGCTGTTTTTT. It specifies CARPGTSGRAPGDTGELFF.

Regarding this clone: The identical CDR3 is also encoded by other nucleotide sequences in the sample. The rearrangement links TRBV2 to TRBJ2-1; 12 bases line up with TRBD2. Per germline, CDR1 SNHLY and CDR2 FYNNEI. V was clipped by 4 bases and J by 5 bases; unmatched bases: 3. This CDR3 has 15 residues. CDR3 DNA: TGTGCCAGCAGTGCGGGACTAGCGGGCGACAATGAGCAGTTCTTC. Translation: CASSAGLAGDNEQFF.

J is TRBJ1-3 and V is TRBV28; D gene ambiguous. Germline CDR1 reads MDHEN; CDR2 reads SYDVKM. With 0 bases removed from V and 0 bases from J, the gap between germline ends came to 9 bases. The CDR3 consists of 16 residues. The CDR3 DNA sequence: TGTGCCAGCAGTTTATGGAGGGTGAGCTCTGGAAACACCATATATTTT. Translated: CASSLWRVSSGNTIYF.